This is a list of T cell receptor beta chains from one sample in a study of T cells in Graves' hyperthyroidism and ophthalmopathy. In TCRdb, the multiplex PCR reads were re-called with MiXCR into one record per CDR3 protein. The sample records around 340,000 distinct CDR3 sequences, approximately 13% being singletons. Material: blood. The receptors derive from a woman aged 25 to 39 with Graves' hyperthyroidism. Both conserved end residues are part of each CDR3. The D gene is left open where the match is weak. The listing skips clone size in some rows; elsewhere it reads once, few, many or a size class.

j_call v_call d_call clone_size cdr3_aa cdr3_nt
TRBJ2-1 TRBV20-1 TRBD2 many CSAPLAGVTHHNEQFF TGCAGTGCTCCTCTAGCGGGAGTTACCCATCACAATGAGCAGTTCTTC
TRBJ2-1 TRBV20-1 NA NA CSAREDNEQFF TGCAGTGCTAGAGAAGATAATGAGCAGTTCTTC
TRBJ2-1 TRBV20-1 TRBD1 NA CSAAPGQGQNEQFF TGCAGTGCTGCCCCGGGACAGGGGCAGAATGAGCAGTTCTTC
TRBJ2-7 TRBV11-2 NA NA CASSSSYEHYF TGTGCCAGCAGCAGCAGCTACGAGCACTACTTC
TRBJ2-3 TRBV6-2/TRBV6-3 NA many CASSQQGRTDTQYF TGTGCCAGCAGCCAACAGGGGAGGACAGATACGCAGTATTTT
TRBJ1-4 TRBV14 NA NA CASSQGVRGEKLFF TGTGCCAGCAGCCAGGGGGTCAGGGGAGAAAAACTGTTTTTT
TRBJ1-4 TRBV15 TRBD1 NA CATSRERFGDRGEKLFF TGTGCCACCAGCAGAGAAAGATTTGGGGACAGGGGAGAAAAACTGTTTTTT
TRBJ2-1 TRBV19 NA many CASTERSPYNEQFF TGTGCCAGTACCGAGAGATCGCCCTACAATGAGCAGTTCTTC
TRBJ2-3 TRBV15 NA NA CATSRVGTEYTDTQYF TGTGCCACCAGCAGAGTAGGGACTGAATACACAGATACGCAGTATTTT
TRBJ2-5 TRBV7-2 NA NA CASSLGQPGGETQYF TGTGCCAGCAGCTTAGGCCAGCCGGGTGGGGAGACCCAGTACTTC
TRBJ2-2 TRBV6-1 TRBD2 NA CASSRGLVPGELFF TGTGCCAGCAGCCGGGGACTAGTTCCCGGGGAGCTGTTTTTT
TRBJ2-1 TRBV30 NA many CAWSPGRGLDEQFF TGTGCCTGGAGTCCGGGGAGGGGGCTGGATGAGCAGTTCTTC
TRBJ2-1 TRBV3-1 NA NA CASSAQRVTYNEQFF TGTGCCAGCAGCGCCCAGCGGGTGACCTACAATGAGCAGTTCTTC
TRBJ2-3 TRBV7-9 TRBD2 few CASSLPRLAGSTDTQYF TGTGCCAGCAGCCTCCCACGGCTAGCGGGTAGCACAGATACGCAGTATTTT
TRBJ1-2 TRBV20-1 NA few CSANGPGGFNGYTF TGCAGTGCCAATGGGCCGGGGGGATTCAATGGCTACACCTTC
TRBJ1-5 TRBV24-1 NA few CATSARGYQPQHF TGTGCCACCAGCGCCAGGGGATATCAGCCCCAGCATTTT
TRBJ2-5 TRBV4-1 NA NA CASSRGEVPRETQYF TGCGCCAGCAGCCGGGGGGAGGTACCTAGAGAGACCCAGTACTTC
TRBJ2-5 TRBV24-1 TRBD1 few CATSDSRGRYQETQYF TGTGCCACCAGTGACTCTAGGGGGCGCTATCAAGAGACCCAGTACTTC
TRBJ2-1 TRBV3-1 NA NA CATRLGGTNEQFF TGTGCCACCCGTTTGGGGGGCACCAATGAGCAGTTCTTC
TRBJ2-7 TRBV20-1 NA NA CSAREGGAFQGHYEQYF TGCAGTGCTAGAGAGGGGGGGGCCTTTCAGGGCCACTACGAGCAGTACTTC
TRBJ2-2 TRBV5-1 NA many CASSYNTGELFF TGTGCCAGCAGCTATAATACCGGGGAGCTGTTTTTT
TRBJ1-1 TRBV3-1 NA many CASSRPPGEAFF TGTGCCAGCAGCCGGCCTCCGGGTGAAGCTTTCTTT
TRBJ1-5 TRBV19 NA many CASSLSNSNQPQHF TGTGCCAGTAGCCTTTCGAATAGCAATCAGCCCCAGCATTTT
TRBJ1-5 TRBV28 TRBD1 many CASSRKGTASNQPQHF TGTGCCAGCAGTCGGAAGGGGACAGCGTCGAATCAGCCCCAGCATTTT
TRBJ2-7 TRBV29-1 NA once CSVGGGQRDLYEQYF TGCAGCGTTGGAGGGGGCCAGCGGGACCTCTACGAGCAGTACTTC
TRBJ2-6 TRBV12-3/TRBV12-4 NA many CASSTRRGANVLTF TGTGCCAGCAGCACCCGGAGGGGGGCCAACGTCCTGACTTTC
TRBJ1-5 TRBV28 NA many CASSFPQANQPQHF TGTGCCAGCAGTTTTCCCCAGGCAAATCAGCCCCAGCATTTT
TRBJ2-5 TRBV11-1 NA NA CASTPGNQETQYF TGTGCCAGCACCCCAGGCAACCAAGAGACCCAGTACTTC
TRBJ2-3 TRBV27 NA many CASSLSRGFTQYF TGTGCCAGCAGTTTATCGAGGGGATTTACGCAGTATTTT
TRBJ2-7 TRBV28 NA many CASSLATRVYEQYF TGTGCCAGCAGTTTAGCGACTAGGGTCTACGAGCAGTACTTC
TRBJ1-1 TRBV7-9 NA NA CASNVGGTEAFF TGTGCCAGCAACGTAGGGGGGACTGAAGCTTTCTTT
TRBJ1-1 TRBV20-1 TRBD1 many CSASSRQGYFTEAFF TGCAGTGCTAGTTCGCGACAGGGTTATTTCACTGAAGCTTTCTTT
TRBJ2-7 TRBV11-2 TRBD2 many CASSRQGLVYEQYF TGTGCCAGCAGCCGCCAGGGACTAGTGTACGAGCAGTACTTC
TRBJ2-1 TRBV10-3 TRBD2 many CANAASNGGRASDEQFF TGTGCCAACGCCGCTTCTAACGGCGGGAGGGCCTCGGATGAGCAGTTCTTC
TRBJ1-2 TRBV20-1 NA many CSARDGSRGDGYTF TGCAGTGCTAGAGATGGATCAAGGGGCGATGGCTACACCTTC
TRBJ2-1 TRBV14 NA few CASSSRRSSYNEQFF TGTGCCAGCAGTTCGAGGAGGAGCTCCTACAATGAGCAGTTCTTC
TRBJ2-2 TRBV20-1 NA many CSARGGAIRTGELFF TGCAGTGCCAGGGGTGGAGCTATACGGACCGGGGAGCTGTTTTTT